Following are 20 T cell receptor beta chains from one sample sequenced in a study of T cell changes during pregnancy in multiple sclerosis. Generated by immunoSEQ multiplex PCR, the TCRdb table keeps only in-frame clones and is missing some. The sample lists about 69,000 clones, 91% occurring once. The sequencing here drew on CD4+ T cells from peripheral blood mononuclear cells, taken in the third trimester of pregnancy. Every receptor here comes from a female donor in good health, enrolled as a control in a pregnancy study.

This sequence joins TRBV5-4 and TRBJ1-1; D gene unclear. V shed 4 bases and J shed 8 bases, with 18 bases lying between them. CDR1 and CDR2 (germline): SGHNT, YYREEE (reference sequence). The CDR3 sequence is 14 residues long. CDR3 coding DNA: TGTGCCAGCAGCCCATATGACGGAGGAAGGGAAGCTTTCTTT. It codes for CASSPYDGGREAFF.

This clone was detected only once. The genes are TRBV5-4 and TRBJ1-4; D unresolved. Germline V gene lookup returns CDR1 SGHNT and CDR2 YYREEE (reference sequence). This CDR3 spans 14 amino acids. The V end lost 0 bases, the J end lost 7 bases, and 10 bases lay between the germline ends. In DNA form, the CDR3 reads TGTGCCAGCAGCTTGGCGGGTTCGAGTGAAAAACTGTTTTTT. The encoded protein is CASSLAGSSEKLFF.

This clone was counted once. This chain links TRBV5-1 with TRBJ2-7, with a tentative D call TRBD2 (6 bases). Trimming stripped 1 base from V and 0 bases from J, with 14 bases between. The CDR3 totals 16 residues. Germline V gives CDR1 SGHRS, CDR2 YFSETQ. The chain's CDR3 is CASSLRARGSSYEQYF. The CDR3 region has the DNA TGCGCCAGCAGCTTGCGGGCCCGGGGGTCCTCCTACGAGCAGTACTTC.

The DNA of the CDR3 is TGTGCCAGCAGTTACCTTACATCCACTGAAGCTTTCTTT. Residues: CASSYLTSTEAFF. The chain couples TRBV6-5 to TRBJ1-1; D gene unclear. Trimming removed 2 bases at V and 4 bases at J, with 8 bases between. Germline-derived CDR1 and CDR2 are MNHEY and SVGAGI. The CDR3 spans 13 residues.

V gene TRBV6-5 combines with J gene TRBJ1-3; D call uncertain. The closer fit of TRBJ2-2 to the DNA end suggests the J call may be wrong. Germline CDR1 MNHEY, CDR2 SVGAGI. The CDR3 extends over 12 amino acids. The DNA of the CDR3 is TGTGCCAGCAGTCCCCCAATCGGGGAGCTGTTTTTT. It translates to CASSPPIGELFF.

The rearrangement links TRBV10-3 to TRBJ2-6, with 12 bases that match TRBD1. J was trimmed by 2 bases and V by 8 bases; bases with no gene match: 4. CDR3 size: 16 residues. Germline V gene lookup returns CDR1 ENHRY and CDR2 SYGVKD. CDR3 nucleotide sequence: TGTGCCATCGGAGGGACAGGGGGCGCTGGGGCCAACGTCCTGACTTTC. Translating gives CAIGGTGGAGANVLTF.

In this sample, this clone turned up once. V usage is TRBV4-2 and J usage is TRBJ1-5; D is perhaps TRBD1 (6 bases). Trimming shortened V by 1 base and J by 1 base, and 23 bases separated the two germline ends. Germline CDR1 reads LGHNA; CDR2 reads YNFKEQ. This CDR3 region has 20 residues. The CDR3 here is CASSQATAGAGLLSNQPQHF. The CDR3 DNA reads TGTGCCAGCAGCCAAGCCACAGCGGGGGCCGGCCTCCTGAGCAATCAGCCCCAGCATTTT.

The chain uses TRBV7-2 and TRBJ2-3; 8 bases are shared with TRBD2. This CDR3 has 13 residues. V lost 5 bases, J lost 4 bases, and 2 bases stayed unmatched. The germline gives CDR1 SGHTA, CDR2 FQGNSA. This CDR3 reads CASSGGGPDTQYF. CDR3 nucleotide sequence: TGTGCCAGCAGCGGCGGGGGGCCAGATACGCAGTATTTT.

The chain has TRBV6-6 and TRBJ2-5, with TRBD2 matching 11 bases. The CDR3 has 15 residues. The V and J ends lost 6 bases and 2 bases, in that order; junction bases with no gene match: 5. Per the germline V gene, CDR1 is MNHNY and CDR2 is SVGAGI (reference sequence). In DNA form, the CDR3 reads TGTGCCAGCAGGGGAGCTAGCGGGGGGCAAGAGACCCAGTACTTC. This codes for CASRGASGGQETQYF.

This chain uses TRBV14 with TRBJ2-2; no definite D call. This CDR3 comprises 13 residues. V was trimmed by 0 bases and J by 5 bases, leaving 4 bases between them. Germline assignment: CDR1 SGHDN and CDR2 FVKESK. Here the CDR3 DNA reads TGTGCCAGCAGCCAAGACAGGACCGGGGAGCTGTTTTTT. Amino acid sequence: CASSQDRTGELFF.

V and J are TRBV7-8 and TRBJ2-1; TRBD1 agrees at 8 bases. Germline V gene data show CDR1 as SGHVS and CDR2 as FQNEAQ. CDR3 length: 13 amino acids. V trimming: 4 bases; J trimming: 14 bases; junction bases outside the gene matches: 10. The CDR3 nucleotides are TGTGCCAGCAGCTCTGGACAGGGCGAAGTCAAGTTCTTC. It specifies CASSSGQGEVKFF.

This chain links TRBV19 with TRBJ2-3, with 10 bases aligning to TRBD2. Germline CDR1 reads LNHDA; CDR2 reads SQIVND (reference sequence). The CDR3 loop spans 15 amino acids. With 4 bases clipped from V and 1 base from J, the junction kept 2 bases outside the gene matches. CDR3 coding DNA: TGTGCCAGTAGTACCACTAGCGGGGGCACAGATACGCAGTATTTT. As protein: CASSTTSGGTDTQYF.

This clone was recorded once. The CDR3: CAWSVRGAGELFF. CDR3 nucleotides: TGTGCCTGGAGTGTACGGGGGGCCGGGGAGCTGTTTTTT. The V gene is TRBV30, the J gene TRBJ2-2, with 7 bases that match TRBD2. V was pared by 0 bases and J by 6 bases, with 1 base of the junction left unmatched. From germline, CDR1 is GTSNPN and CDR2 SVGIG (reference sequence). CDR3 length: 13 residues. Full variable domain (missing parts from reference TRBV30 and TRBJ2-2): SQTIHQWPATLVQPVGSPLSLECTVEGTSNPNLYWYRQAAGRGLQLLFYSVGIGQISSEVPQNLSASRPQDRQFILSSKKLLLSDSGFYLCAWSVRGAGELFFGEGSRLTVL.

This sequence joins TRBV9 and TRBJ2-7, with 8 bases identical to TRBD1. From germline, CDR1 is SGDLS and CDR2 YYNGEE. The CDR3 totals 14 residues. Losses at the gene ends were 0 bases for V and 7 bases for J; bases not matched to a gene: 6. The CDR3 protein is CASSVEQGAREQYF. Here the CDR3 DNA reads TGTGCCAGCAGCGTAGAGCAGGGGGCGCGAGAGCAGTACTTC. Filled out from reference TRBV9 and TRBJ2-7, the complete variable domain reads DSGVTQTPKHLITATGQRVTLRCSPRSGDLSVYWYQQSLDQGLQFLIQYYNGEERAKGNILERFSAQQFPDLHSELNLSSLELGDSALYFCASSVEQGAREQYFGPGTRLTVT.

The chain employs TRBV9 and TRBJ2-3; TRBD2 aligns across 9 bases. Germline V gives CDR1 SGDLS, CDR2 YYNGEE. V shed 0 bases and J 4 bases; nucleotides not matched to a gene: 3. CDR3 length equals 15 residues. CDR3 bases: TGTGCCAGCAGCGTAGGCGGGGGGGCCGCAGATACGCAGTATTTT. Protein sequence: CASSVGGGAADTQYF.

The genes are TRBV5-1 and TRBJ1-1; TRBD1 aligns across 7 bases. This CDR3 is 15 amino acids long. Germline CDR1 SGHRS, CDR2 YFSETQ. The V segment lost 2 bases and the J segment 4 bases; nucleotides outside the gene matches: 8. CDR3 DNA sequence: TGCGCCAGCAGCTTTACAGGGCCAGGGGGCACTGAAGCTTTCTTT. As protein: CASSFTGPGGTEAFF.

The J gene is TRBJ1-2, the V gene TRBV4-3; 7 bases fit TRBD1. Trimming at V came to 4 bases and at J to 0 bases, leaving 14 bases not matched to a gene. Germline CDR1 reads LGHNA; CDR2 reads YSLEER. CDR3 length equals 18 residues. The CDR3: CASSRAYDTGTANYGYTF. CDR3 coding DNA: TGCGCCAGCAGCCGAGCATATGACACCGGGACAGCTAACTATGGCTACACCTTC.

The rearrangement uses TRBV19 and TRBJ2-5, with 9 bases fitting TRBD1. Trimming took 6 bases from V and 4 from J; bases not matched to a gene: 3. CDR1 and CDR2 from the germline V gene are LNHDA and SQIVND (reference sequence). This CDR3 has 13 residues. The CDR3 DNA reads TGTGCCAGTAGCGGGGACAGGGCAGAGACCCAGTACTTC. This encodes CASSGDRAETQYF. Together with reference TRBV19 and TRBJ2-5, the CDR3 gives the full variable domain: DGGITQSPKYLFRKEGQNVTLSCEQNLNHDAMYWYRQDPGQGLRLIYYSQIVNDFQKGDIAEGYSVSREKKESFPLTVTSAQKNPTAFYLCASSGDRAETQYFGPGTRLLVL.

The chain links TRBV5-1 to TRBJ2-5, with TRBD1 identical over 7 bases. The V segment lost 2 bases and the J segment 2 bases; nucleotides outside the gene matches: 3. This CDR3 is built from 14 residues. Germline lookup yields CDR1 SGHRS and CDR2 YFSETQ. CDR3 sequence: CASSFGTVQETQYF. The CDR3 bases are TGCGCCAGCAGCTTCGGGACAGTACAAGAGACCCAGTACTTC.

The V call is TRBV5-1, the J call TRBJ2-7; maybe TRBD1 (6 bases). This CDR3 contains 14 residues. Germline V gene sequence: CDR1 SGHRS, CDR2 YFSETQ. Trimming shortened V by 2 bases and J by 4 bases, and 13 bases separated the two germline ends. The CDR3 loop is CASSLQTGRYEQYF. The CDR3 bases are TGCGCCAGCAGCTTACAGACAGGACGATACGAGCAGTACTTC.